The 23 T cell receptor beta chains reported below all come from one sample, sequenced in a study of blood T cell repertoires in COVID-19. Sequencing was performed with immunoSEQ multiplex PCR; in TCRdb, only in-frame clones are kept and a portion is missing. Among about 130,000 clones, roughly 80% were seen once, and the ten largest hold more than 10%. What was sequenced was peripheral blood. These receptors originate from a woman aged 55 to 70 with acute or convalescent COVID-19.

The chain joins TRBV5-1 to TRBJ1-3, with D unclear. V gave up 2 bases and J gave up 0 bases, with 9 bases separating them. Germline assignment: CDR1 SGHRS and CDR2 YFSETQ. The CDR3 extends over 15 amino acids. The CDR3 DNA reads TGCGCCAGCAGCTTATACCACAGCTCTGGAAACACCATATATTTT. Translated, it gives CASSLYHSSGNTIYF. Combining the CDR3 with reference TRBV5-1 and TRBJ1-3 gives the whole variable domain KAGVTQTPRYLIKTRGQQVTLSCSPISGHRSVSWYQQTPGQGLQFLFEYFSETQRNKGNFPGRFSGRQFSNSRSEMNVSTLELGDSALYLCASSLYHSSGNTIYFGEGSWLTVV.

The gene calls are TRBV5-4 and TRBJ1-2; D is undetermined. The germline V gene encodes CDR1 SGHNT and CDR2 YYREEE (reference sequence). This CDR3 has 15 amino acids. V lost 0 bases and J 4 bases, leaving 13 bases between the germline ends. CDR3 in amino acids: CASSLGGGPIYGYTF. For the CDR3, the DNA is TGTGCCAGCAGCTTGGGGGGAGGACCGATCTATGGCTACACCTTC.

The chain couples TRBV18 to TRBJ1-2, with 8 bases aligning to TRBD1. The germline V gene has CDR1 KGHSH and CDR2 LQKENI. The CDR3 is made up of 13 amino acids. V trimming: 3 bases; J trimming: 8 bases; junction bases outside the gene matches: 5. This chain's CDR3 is CASSPGDRQGYTF. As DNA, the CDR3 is TGTGCCAGCTCACCCGGGGACAGGCAAGGCTACACCTTC.

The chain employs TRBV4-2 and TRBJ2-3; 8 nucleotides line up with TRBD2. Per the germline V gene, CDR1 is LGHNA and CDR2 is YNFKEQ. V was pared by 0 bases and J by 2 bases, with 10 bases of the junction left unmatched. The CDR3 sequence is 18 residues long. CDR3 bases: TGTGCCAGCAGCCAAGAGTGGGTAGCTAGCGGGTCCACAGATACGCAGTATTTT. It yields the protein CASSQEWVASGSTDTQYF.

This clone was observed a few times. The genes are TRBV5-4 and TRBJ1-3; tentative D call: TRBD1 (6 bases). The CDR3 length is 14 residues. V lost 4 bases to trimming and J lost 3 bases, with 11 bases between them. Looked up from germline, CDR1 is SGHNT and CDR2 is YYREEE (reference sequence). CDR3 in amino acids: CASSQTGLGNTIYF. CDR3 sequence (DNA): TGTGCCAGCAGCCAAACAGGGCTTGGAAACACCATATATTTT.

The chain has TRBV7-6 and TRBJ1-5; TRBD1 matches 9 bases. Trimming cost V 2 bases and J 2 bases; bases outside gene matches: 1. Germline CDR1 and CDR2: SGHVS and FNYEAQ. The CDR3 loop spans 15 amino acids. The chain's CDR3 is CASSLRDRGNQPQHF. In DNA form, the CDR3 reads TGTGCCAGCAGCTTAAGGGACAGGGGCAATCAGCCCCAGCATTTT.

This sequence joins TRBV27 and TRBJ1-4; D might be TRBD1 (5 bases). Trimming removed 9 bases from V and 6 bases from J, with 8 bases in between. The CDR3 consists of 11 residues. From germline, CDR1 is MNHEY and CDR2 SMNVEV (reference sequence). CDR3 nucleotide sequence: TGTGCCAGGGGGCAGCATGAAAAACTGTTTTTT. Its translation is CARGQHEKLFF.

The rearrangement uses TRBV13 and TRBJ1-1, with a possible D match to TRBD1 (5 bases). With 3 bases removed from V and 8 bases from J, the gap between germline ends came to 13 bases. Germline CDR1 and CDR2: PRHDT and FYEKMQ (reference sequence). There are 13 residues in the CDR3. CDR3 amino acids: CASSFDLAGEAFF. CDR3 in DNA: TGTGCCAGCAGCTTTGATCTTGCAGGGGAAGCTTTCTTT.

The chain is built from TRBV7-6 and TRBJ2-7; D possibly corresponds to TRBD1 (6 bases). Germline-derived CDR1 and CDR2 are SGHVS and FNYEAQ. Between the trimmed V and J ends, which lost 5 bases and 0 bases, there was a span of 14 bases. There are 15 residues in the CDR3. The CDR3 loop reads CASSVDSFFSYEQYF. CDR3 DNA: TGTGCCAGCAGCGTGGACAGTTTTTTCTCCTACGAGCAGTACTTC. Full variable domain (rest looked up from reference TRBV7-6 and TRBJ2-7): GAGVSQSPRYKVTKRGQDVALRCDPISGHVSLYWYRQALGQGPEFLTYFNYEAQQDKSGLPNDRFSAERPEGSISTLTIQRTEQRDSAMYRCASSVDSFFSYEQYFGPGTRLTVT.

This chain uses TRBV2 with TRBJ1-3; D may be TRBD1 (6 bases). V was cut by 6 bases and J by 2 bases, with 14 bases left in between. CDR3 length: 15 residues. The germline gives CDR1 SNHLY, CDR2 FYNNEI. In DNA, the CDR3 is TGTGCCAGCAGCCTACAGGGAGGGGCTGGAAACACCATATATTTT. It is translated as CASSLQGGAGNTIYF. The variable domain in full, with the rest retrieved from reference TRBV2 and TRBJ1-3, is EPEVTQTPSHQVTQMGQEVILRCVPISNHLYFYWYRQILGQKVEFLVSFYNNEISEKSEIFDDQFSVERPDGSNFTLKIRSTKLEDSAMYFCASSLQGGAGNTIYFGEGSWLTVV.

This chain's CDR3 is CATSREGQSTDTQYF. In DNA form, the CDR3 reads TGTGCCACCAGCAGAGAGGGACAGTCGACGGATACGCAGTATTTT. V and J are TRBV15 and TRBJ2-3; 7 bases are shared with TRBD1. J lost 6 bases, V lost 0 bases, and 6 bases had no gene match. The CDR3 is 15 residues long. The germline CDR1 and CDR2 sequences are LNHNV and YYDKDF (reference sequence).

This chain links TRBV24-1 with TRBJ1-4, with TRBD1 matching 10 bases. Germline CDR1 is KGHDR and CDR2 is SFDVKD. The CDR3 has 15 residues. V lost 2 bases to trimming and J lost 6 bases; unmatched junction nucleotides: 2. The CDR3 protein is CATSDSGTGDEKLFF. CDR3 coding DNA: TGTGCCACCAGTGATTCCGGGACAGGGGATGAAAAACTGTTTTTT.

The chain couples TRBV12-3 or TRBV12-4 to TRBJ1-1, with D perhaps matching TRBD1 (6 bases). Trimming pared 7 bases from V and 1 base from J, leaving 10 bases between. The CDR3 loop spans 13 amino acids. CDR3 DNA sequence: TGTGCCAGCACCATAGGGGGGAACACTGAAGCTTTCTTT. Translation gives CASTIGGNTEAFF.

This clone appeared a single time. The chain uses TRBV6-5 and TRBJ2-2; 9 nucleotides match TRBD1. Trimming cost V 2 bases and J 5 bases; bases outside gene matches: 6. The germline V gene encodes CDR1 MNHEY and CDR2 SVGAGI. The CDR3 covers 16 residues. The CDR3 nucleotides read TGTGCCAGCAGTTACGCTGGGACAGGGCCTACCGGGGAGCTGTTTTTT. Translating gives CASSYAGTGPTGELFF.

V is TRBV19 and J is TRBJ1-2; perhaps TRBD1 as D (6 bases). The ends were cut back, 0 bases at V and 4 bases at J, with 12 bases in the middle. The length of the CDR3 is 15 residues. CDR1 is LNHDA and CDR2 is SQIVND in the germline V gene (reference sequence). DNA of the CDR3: TGTGCCAGTAGTATAGATGTCGGGACATCCTATGGCTACACCTTC. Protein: CASSIDVGTSYGYTF.

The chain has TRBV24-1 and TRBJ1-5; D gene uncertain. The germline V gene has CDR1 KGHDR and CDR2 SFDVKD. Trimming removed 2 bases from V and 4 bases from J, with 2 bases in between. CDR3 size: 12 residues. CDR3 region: CATSDSNQPQHF. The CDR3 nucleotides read TGTGCCACCAGTGATTCTAATCAGCCCCAGCATTTT.

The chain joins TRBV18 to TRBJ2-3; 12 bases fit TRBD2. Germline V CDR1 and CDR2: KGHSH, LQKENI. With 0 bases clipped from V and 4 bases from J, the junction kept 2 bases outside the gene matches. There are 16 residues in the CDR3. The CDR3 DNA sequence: TGTGCCAGCTCACCACCGCTAGCGGGGGGGGCAGATACGCAGTATTTT. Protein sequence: CASSPPLAGGADTQYF.

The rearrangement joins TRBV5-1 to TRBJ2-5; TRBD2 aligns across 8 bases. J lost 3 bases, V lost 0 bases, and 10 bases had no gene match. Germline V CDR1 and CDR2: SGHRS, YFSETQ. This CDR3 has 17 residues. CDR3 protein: CASSLGVLSGGKETQYF. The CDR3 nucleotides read TGCGCCAGCAGCTTGGGGGTACTAAGCGGGGGAAAAGAGACCCAGTACTTC.

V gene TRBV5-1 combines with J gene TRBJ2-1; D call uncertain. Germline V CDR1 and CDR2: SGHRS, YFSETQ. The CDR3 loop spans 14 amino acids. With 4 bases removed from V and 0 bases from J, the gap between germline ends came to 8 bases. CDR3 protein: CASSSSSSYNEQFF. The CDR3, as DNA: TGCGCCAGCAGCAGTTCCAGCTCCTACAATGAGCAGTTCTTC.

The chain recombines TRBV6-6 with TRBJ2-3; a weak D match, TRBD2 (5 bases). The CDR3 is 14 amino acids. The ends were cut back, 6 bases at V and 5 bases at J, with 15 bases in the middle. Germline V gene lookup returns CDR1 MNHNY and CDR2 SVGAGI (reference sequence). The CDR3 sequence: CASSRITSQDTQYF. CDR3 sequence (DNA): TGTGCCAGCAGCCGCATTACTAGTCAAGATACGCAGTATTTT.

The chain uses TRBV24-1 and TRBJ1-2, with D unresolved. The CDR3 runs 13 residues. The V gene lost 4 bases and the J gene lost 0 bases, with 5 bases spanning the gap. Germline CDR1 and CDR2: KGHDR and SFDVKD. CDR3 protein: CATSDRSNYGYTF. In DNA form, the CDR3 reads TGTGCCACCAGTGACAGATCTAACTATGGCTACACCTTC.

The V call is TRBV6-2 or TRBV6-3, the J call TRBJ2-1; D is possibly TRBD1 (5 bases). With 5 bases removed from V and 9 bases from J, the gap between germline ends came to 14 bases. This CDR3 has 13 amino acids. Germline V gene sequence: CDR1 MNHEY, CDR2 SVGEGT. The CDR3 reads CASSIHQGSEQFF. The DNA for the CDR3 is TGTGCCAGCAGTATTCACCAGGGATCTGAGCAGTTCTTC.

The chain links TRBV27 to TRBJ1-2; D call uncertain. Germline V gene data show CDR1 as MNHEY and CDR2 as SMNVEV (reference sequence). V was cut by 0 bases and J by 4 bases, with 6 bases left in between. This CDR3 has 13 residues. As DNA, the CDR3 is TGTGCCAGCAGTTTATCATACAGCTATGGCTACACCTTC. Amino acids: CASSLSYSYGYTF.